Each of the 21 T cell receptor beta chains below was sequenced from the same sample in a study of T cell responses to AZD1222 COVID-19 vaccine. The data were produced by immunoSEQ multiplex PCR, yet TCRdb's version contains in-frame clones alone and is incomplete. The sample has about 200,000 clones; roughly nine tenths are singletons. Source: peripheral blood, taken 28 days after the second AZD1222 dose. The receptor set was obtained from an adult who received the AZD1222 COVID-19 vaccine.

This rearrangement joins TRBV3-1 (or the pseudogene TRBV3-2) to TRBJ2-2, with 8 bases lining up with TRBD2. The CDR3 contains 16 residues. Trimming removed 6 bases from V and 4 bases from J; junction bases left unmatched: 10. Germline assignment: CDR1 LGHDT and CDR2 YNNKEL (reference sequence). The CDR3 loop is CASSPSGSIATGELFF. CDR3 DNA sequence: TGTGCCAGCAGTCCCAGCGGGAGTATCGCCACCGGGGAGCTGTTTTTT.

This chain links TRBV19 with TRBJ2-1; maybe TRBD2 (5 bases). Germline CDR1 LNHDA, CDR2 SQIVND (reference sequence). The ends were cut back, 4 bases at V and 8 bases at J, with 12 bases in the middle. The CDR3 is 13 residues long. CDR3 protein: CASSTRTPYEQFF. The DNA for the CDR3 is TGTGCCAGTAGTACTCGGACTCCCTATGAGCAGTTCTTC.

The V call is TRBV6-1, the J call TRBJ1-1; D possibly corresponds to TRBD1 (5 bases). Germline V CDR1 and CDR2: MNHNS, SASEGT. The ends were cut back, 0 bases at V and 2 bases at J, with 16 bases in the middle. This CDR3 contains 17 residues. CDR3 coding DNA: TGTGCCAGCAGTGAAGCGCTTGGGGGGGGGAGAAACACTGAAGCTTTCTTT. Protein: CASSEALGGGRNTEAFF.

J is TRBJ1-1 and V is TRBV6-5; D is unclear. Germline CDR1 is MNHEY and CDR2 is SVGAGI. The CDR3 loop spans 13 amino acids. V was trimmed by 6 bases and J by 0 bases, leaving 8 bases between them. The CDR3 here is CASRDNMNTEAFF. The CDR3 nucleotides read TGTGCCAGCAGAGACAACATGAACACTGAAGCTTTCTTT.

The chain couples TRBV11-2 to TRBJ1-2; D remains ambiguous. CDR3 length: 14 residues. From germline, CDR1 is SGHAT and CDR2 FQNNGV. Trimming pared 0 bases from V and 4 bases from J, leaving 9 bases between. The CDR3 DNA follows: TGTGCCAGCAGCTTAGATGGACTTCCCTATGGCTACACCTTC. Translation: CASSLDGLPYGYTF. The full variable domain, its missing parts supplied by reference TRBV11-2 and TRBJ1-2, is EAGVAQSPRYKIIEKRQSVAFWCNPISGHATLYWYQQILGQGPKLLIQFQNNGVVDDSQLPKDRFSAERLKGVDSTLKIQPAKLEDSAVYLCASSLDGLPYGYTFGSGTRLTVV.

The rearrangement links TRBV28 to TRBJ2-7; no reliable D call. The CDR3 sequence is 12 residues long. Per germline, CDR1 MDHEN and CDR2 SYDVKM. The ends were cut back, 10 bases at V and 0 bases at J, with 10 bases in the middle. The CDR3 loop is CATKSSSYEQYF. The CDR3, as DNA: TGTGCCACCAAGAGCAGCTCCTACGAGCAGTACTTC. The full variable domain, rest sourced from reference TRBV28 and TRBJ2-7, is DVKVTQSSRYLVKRTGEKVFLECVQDMDHENMFWYRQDPGLGLRLIYFSYDVKMKEKGDIPEGYSVSREKKERFSLILESASTNQTSMYLCATKSSSYEQYFGPGTRLTVT.

The chain links TRBV24-1 to TRBJ2-1; 10 positions agree with TRBD1. CDR3 length: 18 amino acids. The J segment lost 0 bases and the V segment lost 4 bases, leaving 8 bases of the junction unmatched. Germline V gene lookup returns CDR1 KGHDR and CDR2 SFDVKD. In DNA form, the CDR3 reads TGTGCCACCAGTGACGGGACAGGGGCCCTAAGCTCCTACAATGAGCAGTTCTTC. Its translation is CATSDGTGALSSYNEQFF.

The chain is built from TRBV7-3 and TRBJ2-4; 8 positions agree with TRBD1. Germline lookup yields CDR1 SGHTA and CDR2 FQGTGA. V shed 5 bases and J 8 bases; nucleotides not matched to a gene: 5. The CDR3 sequence is 13 residues long. This chain's CDR3 is CASSLDRGDIQYF. CDR3 sequence (DNA): TGTGCCAGCAGCCTTGACAGGGGAGACATTCAGTACTTC.

The chain uses TRBV28 and TRBJ1-2, with D possibly matching TRBD1 (5 bases). V lost 3 bases, J lost 8 bases, and 13 bases lay in between. Germline loops: CDR1 MDHEN, CDR2 SYDVKM. The CDR3 loop spans 13 amino acids. CDR3 sequence: CASSLSGGWGYTF. The CDR3 DNA reads TGTGCCAGCAGTTTGAGTGGGGGTTGGGGCTACACCTTC.

The chain employs TRBV10-3 and TRBJ1-2; 8 bases align to TRBD1. Germline CDR1 is ENHRY and CDR2 is SYGVKD. J lost 6 bases, V lost 8 bases, and 14 bases had no gene match. The CDR3 is 15 residues long. The CDR3 coding sequence is TGTGCCATCCTACCTCTATCGGGACAGGTTGATGGCTACACCTTC. It is translated as CAILPLSGQVDGYTF.

The chain recombines TRBV5-4 with TRBJ1-1; tentatively, D is TRBD1 (6 bases). Trimming pared 5 bases from V and 0 bases from J, leaving 11 bases between. This CDR3 has 14 amino acids. Germline V gene lookup returns CDR1 SGHNT and CDR2 YYREEE (reference sequence). The CDR3 region is CASRAGDLNTEAFF. Written as DNA, the CDR3 is TGTGCCAGCAGGGCAGGGGACCTGAACACTGAAGCTTTCTTT.

The rearrangement uses TRBV11-2 and TRBJ2-7; the D gene is possibly TRBD1 (5 bases). The CDR3 runs to 15 residues. Trimming stripped 1 base from V and 2 bases from J, with 12 bases between. Germline CDR1 and CDR2: SGHAT and FQNNGV. This chain's CDR3 is CASSLVAQDPYEQYF. DNA of the CDR3: TGTGCCAGCAGCTTAGTGGCACAGGATCCCTACGAGCAGTACTTC.

This clone appeared once. The chain carries TRBV28 and TRBJ1-1, with D tentatively TRBD1 (5 bases). CDR3 length: 15 residues. In germline, CDR1 is MDHEN, CDR2 SYDVKM. V was clipped by 6 bases and J by 11 bases, with 25 bases between them. The CDR3 region has the DNA TGTGCCAGCAGGACCGGGACGATAAACGGAGGGACGGCTTTCTTT. It is translated as CASRTGTINGGTAFF.

This chain joins TRBV28 and TRBJ2-1; 7 bases align to TRBD2. V shed 1 base and J 4 bases; nucleotides not matched to a gene: 7. Germline V lookup: CDR1 MDHEN, CDR2 SYDVKM. This CDR3 region has 16 residues. This chain's CDR3 is CASSLFSGRTYNEQFF. The DNA of the CDR3 is TGTGCCAGCAGTTTATTTAGCGGGCGGACTTACAATGAGCAGTTCTTC.

The chain employs TRBV5-1 and TRBJ2-1; 8 bases fit TRBD2. From germline, CDR1 is SGHRS and CDR2 YFSETQ. CDR3 length: 15 amino acids. The trim removed 0 bases at V and 4 bases at J, leaving 3 bases unmatched. The CDR3 loop reads CASSLGTSGYNEQFF. Written as DNA, the CDR3 is TGCGCCAGCAGCTTGGGTACTAGCGGTTACAATGAGCAGTTCTTC. The full variable domain, with the rest looked up from reference TRBV5-1 and TRBJ2-1, is KAGVTQTPRYLIKTRGQQVTLSCSPISGHRSVSWYQQTPGQGLQFLFEYFSETQRNKGNFPGRFSGRQFSNSRSEMNVSTLELGDSALYLCASSLGTSGYNEQFFGPGTRLTVL.

This sequence joins TRBV6-5 and TRBJ2-7; 7 bases are shared with TRBD1. The CDR3 has 15 amino acids. The junction had 7 bases not matched to a gene; V was cut back by 2 bases and J by 3 bases. CDR1 is MNHEY and CDR2 is SVGAGI in the germline V gene. CDR3 nucleotide sequence: TGTGCCAGCAGTTACCTGGGACAGCAGAACTACGAGCAGTACTTC. Translated: CASSYLGQQNYEQYF.

The chain combines TRBV4-3 with TRBJ1-1; no clear D. The CDR3 is 14 residues long. The germline V gene has CDR1 LGHNA and CDR2 YSLEER. V was shortened by 4 bases and J by 11 bases, with 20 bases between the two germline ends. This chain's CDR3 is CASSPHLSQDLAFF. Here the CDR3 DNA reads TGCGCCAGCAGCCCCCATCTCTCCCAGGACCTTGCTTTCTTT.

V and J are TRBV7-2 and TRBJ1-4; TRBD1 agrees at 11 bases. Germline V gives CDR1 SGHTA, CDR2 FQGNSA. This CDR3 is 15 amino acids long. After removal of 4 bases from V and 7 bases from J, the junction contained 5 bases not matched to a gene. CDR3 nucleotide sequence: TGTGCCAGCAGCTCCCAGGGGACAGGGGGTGAAAAACTGTTTTTT. Amino acid sequence: CASSSQGTGGEKLFF.

The gene calls are TRBV7-3 and TRBJ2-7; D uncertain. Per germline, CDR1 SGHTA and CDR2 FQGTGA. Trimming removed 0 bases at V and 5 bases at J, with 11 bases between. The CDR3 sequence is 14 residues long. DNA for the CDR3: TGTGCCAGCAGCTTAACAGGCCCCCCGGACGAGCAGTACTTC. Translating gives CASSLTGPPDEQYF.

The rearrangement uses TRBV28 and TRBJ2-7; D unresolved. Trimming removed 7 bases from V and 0 bases from J, with 10 bases in between. The CDR3 is 13 amino acids. The V gene's germline CDR1 is MDHEN and CDR2 SYDVKM. The CDR3 loop reads CASTSALSYEQYF. Here the CDR3 DNA reads TGTGCCAGCACATCAGCGCTCTCCTACGAGCAGTACTTC.

V usage is TRBV6-5 and J usage is TRBJ2-1; the D call may be TRBD1 or TRBD2 (5 bases each). V was shortened by 5 bases and J by 2 bases, with 13 bases between the two germline ends. This CDR3 comprises 15 residues. Germline assignment: CDR1 MNHEY and CDR2 SVGAGI. The CDR3 sequence: CASSRTGTTYNEQFF. CDR3 coding DNA: TGTGCCAGCAGTCGGACCGGGACGACCTACAATGAGCAGTTCTTC.